This TCR beta chain was sequenced for a study of post-analysis software for immune sequencing data. Background on the study: Several disease courses (relapsing-remitting, secondary progressive and progressive-relapsing) of multiple sclerosis were included.

The CDR3 has 16 amino acids. Germline V gene sequence: CDR1 MGHRA, CDR2 YSYEKL. V shed 0 bases and J 5 bases; nucleotides not matched to a gene: 5. Study-level findings and limits: Higher frequency in patients than in controls was seen for roughly 5 TRBV segments, with TRBV5-6, TRBV5-1 and TRBV20-1 among them. Multiple sclerosis patients had significantly lower normalized Chao1 diversity than controls. Under F measure analysis, samples from one preparation batch co-clustered strongly.

A remark on this clonotype: Antigen specificity is unknown.

Libraries were made from TCR beta cDNA, and they carried unique molecular identifiers. TCRdb re-derived calls from the PCR reads in MiXCR, one entry per CDR3 protein. The sample comprises about 810,000 distinct CDR3 sequences, roughly half of which are singletons, and 4.6% rests with the top ten. V and J are TRBV4-1 and TRBJ1-5, with 9 bases identical to TRBD1. The clonotype comes from a girl aged 5 to 17 with multiple sclerosis. Material: blood. DNA for the CDR3: TGCGCCAGCAGCCAAGATGGGGACAGGGTTTATCAGCCCCAGCATTTT. As protein: CASSQDGDRVYQPQHF.